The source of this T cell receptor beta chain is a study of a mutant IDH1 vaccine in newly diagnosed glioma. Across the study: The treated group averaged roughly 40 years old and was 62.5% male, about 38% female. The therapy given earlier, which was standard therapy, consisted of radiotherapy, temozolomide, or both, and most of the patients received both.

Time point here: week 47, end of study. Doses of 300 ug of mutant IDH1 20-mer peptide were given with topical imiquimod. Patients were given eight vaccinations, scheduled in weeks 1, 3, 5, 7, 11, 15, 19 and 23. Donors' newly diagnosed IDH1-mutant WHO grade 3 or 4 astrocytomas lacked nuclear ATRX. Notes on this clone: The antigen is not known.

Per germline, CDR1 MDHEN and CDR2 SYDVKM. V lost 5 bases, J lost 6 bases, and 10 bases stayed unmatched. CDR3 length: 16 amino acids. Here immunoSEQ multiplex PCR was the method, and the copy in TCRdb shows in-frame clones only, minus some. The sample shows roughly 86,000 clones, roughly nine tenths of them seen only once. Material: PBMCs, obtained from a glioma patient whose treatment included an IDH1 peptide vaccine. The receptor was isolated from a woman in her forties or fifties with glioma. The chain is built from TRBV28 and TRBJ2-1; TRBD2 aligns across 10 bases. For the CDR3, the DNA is TGTGCCAGCAGTACCAGTGGACTAGCGGAATTCAATGAGCAGTTCTTC. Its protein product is CASSTSGLAEFNEQFF.